Below are 2 T cell receptor beta chains sequenced from a single sample in a study of OX40 agonist ivuxolimab in advanced cancers. Assay used: immunoSEQ multiplex PCR; TCRdb lists only in-frame clones, some missing. The table shows about 97,000 clones, with roughly nine tenths occurring only once. The sample consisted of CD4+ or CD8+ T cells sorted from blood, taken in a trial of the OX40 agonist ivuxolimab. Receptor source: an adult with an advanced solid tumor such as melanoma, head and neck, liver or kidney cancer.

The chain joins TRBV27 to TRBJ2-3, with D possibly TRBD2 on 6 matching bases. This CDR3 is built from 16 residues. CDR1 MNHEY and CDR2 SMNVEV come from the germline V gene (reference sequence). The V end lost 3 bases, the J end lost 1 base, and 14 bases lay between the germline ends. The CDR3 loop is CASSFWGLQGTDTQYF. The CDR3 region has the DNA TGTGCCAGCAGTTTTTGGGGACTTCAAGGCACAGATACGCAGTATTTT.

The rearrangement joins TRBV27 to TRBJ1-5; D unresolved. Trimming took off 6 bases at V and 5 bases at J, with 14 bases between the two ends. Germline-derived CDR1 and CDR2 are MNHEY and SMNVEV (reference sequence). The length of the CDR3 is 14 residues. For the CDR3, the DNA is TGTGCCAGCAGCTATAAAGGAAACGATCAGCCCCAGCATTTT. It yields the protein CASSYKGNDQPQHF.